This T cell receptor beta chain was captured by sequencing in a study of OX40 agonist ivuxolimab in advanced cancers. Study overall: Patients were roughly 81% male with ages about 23 to 80, mean 60.

Method: immunoSEQ multiplex PCR; TCRdb's copy keeps in-frame clones and lacks some. Of some 95,000 clones detected, around 90% appear once; the ten largest clones hold 0.5%. General study findings and limits: Among the lowest peripheral clonal expansion occurred in 0.1-3.0 mg/kg partial responders. Clonal expansion was seen in CD4+ and CD8+ blood T cells by week 6 at 0.1 to 3.0 mg/kg.

The germline gives CDR1 LNHDA, CDR2 SQIVND (reference sequence). The CDR3 runs to 14 residues. V was cut by 7 bases and J by 0 bases, with 12 bases left in between. This clone was seen a handful of times. The target antigen is unknown. The material sequenced was CD4+ or CD8+ T cells sorted from blood, taken in a trial of the OX40 agonist ivuxolimab. The TCR originated in an adult with an advanced solid tumor such as melanoma, head and neck, liver or kidney cancer. V is TRBV19 and J is TRBJ1-1; D is perhaps TRBD1 (5 bases). The chain's CDR3 is CASTGGTVNTEAFF. CDR3 nucleotide sequence: TGTGCCAGTACCGGAGGGACGGTGAACACTGAAGCTTTCTTT.